The 21 T cell receptor beta chains below come from one sample, sequenced in a study of T cell responses to AZD1222 COVID-19 vaccine. Here immunoSEQ multiplex PCR was the method, and the copy in TCRdb shows in-frame clones only, minus some. This table has some 130,000 clones, approximately 83% appearing once. Sequencing used peripheral blood, obtained on day 0 of AZD1222 vaccination. These receptors all come from an adult in good health.

The chain couples TRBV12-5 to TRBJ1-1; 7 bases fit TRBD1. The germline V gene encodes CDR1 LGHNT and CDR2 FRNRAP. Trimming cost V 6 bases and J 4 bases; bases outside gene matches: 5. The CDR3 totals 13 residues. CDR3 DNA sequence: TGTGCTAGTGGCCTAAGACAGGGCACTGAAGCTTTCTTT. Protein: CASGLRQGTEAFF. Supplemented by reference TRBV12-5 and TRBJ1-1, the full variable domain reads DARVTQTPRHKVTEMGQEVTMRCQPILGHNTVFWYRQTMMQGLELLAYFRNRAPLDDSGMPKDRFSAEMPDATLATLKIQPSEPRDSAVYFCASGLRQGTEAFFGQGTRLTVV.

The chain links TRBV11-2 to TRBJ1-2; no firm D call. Germline-derived CDR1 and CDR2 are SGHAT and FQNNGV. The V end lost 1 base, the J end lost 6 bases, and 9 bases lay between the germline ends. The CDR3 length is 13 residues. CDR3 amino acids: CASSLGPRNGYTF. Here the CDR3 DNA reads TGTGCCAGCAGCTTAGGTCCGCGGAATGGCTACACCTTC.

The V gene is TRBV5-1, the J gene TRBJ1-4, with TRBD1 as a possible D gene (6 bases). Germline assignment: CDR1 SGHRS and CDR2 YFSETQ. This CDR3 is 15 amino acids long. The V gene lost 5 bases and the J gene lost 2 bases, with 13 bases spanning the gap. The CDR3 spells CASRGRGVTNEKLFF. The DNA for the CDR3 is TGCGCCAGCAGGGGCAGGGGAGTTACTAATGAAAAACTGTTTTTT.

The chain combines TRBV18 with TRBJ2-1; maybe TRBD2 (5 bases). The V and J ends lost 2 bases and 0 bases respectively, with 8 bases between them. CDR1 and CDR2 (germline): KGHSH, LQKENI. The CDR3 extends over 15 amino acids. The CDR3 reads CASSPVGSSYNEQFF. The CDR3 nucleotides are TGTGCCAGCTCACCAGTGGGGAGCTCCTACAATGAGCAGTTCTTC.

This chain links TRBV9 with TRBJ1-6; no clear D. The CDR3 totals 13 residues. Germline loops: CDR1 SGDLS, CDR2 YYNGEE. Trimming took 4 bases from V and 2 from J, leaving 4 bases between them. This chain's CDR3 is CASSPAYNSPLHF. In DNA, the CDR3 is TGTGCCAGCAGCCCGGCCTATAATTCACCCCTCCACTTT.

This chain links TRBV2 with TRBJ1-5; tentative D call: TRBD1 (5 bases). Germline values: CDR1 SNHLY, CDR2 FYNNEI. The CDR3 extends over 16 amino acids. V lost 3 bases to trimming and J lost 0 bases, with 12 bases between them. CDR3 sequence reads: CASSEWDVGSNQPQHF. As DNA, the CDR3 is TGTGCCAGCAGTGAGTGGGACGTAGGTAGCAATCAGCCCCAGCATTTT.

The V and J genes are TRBV4-1 and TRBJ1-1; 8 positions match TRBD1. The CDR3 totals 14 residues. Germline V gene lookup returns CDR1 MGHRA and CDR2 YSYEKL. V gave up 0 bases and J gave up 10 bases; unmatched junction bases: 7. Written as DNA, the CDR3 is TGCGCCAGCAGCCAAGACAGGGGGCGAATCGGAGCTTTCTTT. It encodes CASSQDRGRIGAFF.

The V gene is TRBV7-9, the J gene TRBJ1-4, with TRBD1 matching over 9 bases. Germline assignment: CDR1 SEHNR and CDR2 FQNEAQ (reference sequence). The CDR3 sequence is 16 residues long. The ends lost 3 bases at V and 6 bases at J; junction bases unmatched: 8. The CDR3 bases are TGTGCCAGCAGCTTGTTTATTGGACAGGGGCATGAAAAACTGTTTTTT. Translated: CASSLFIGQGHEKLFF.

V is TRBV4-1 and J is TRBJ1-5, with 9 bases identical to TRBD1. J lost 1 base, V lost 7 bases, and 11 bases had no gene match. The CDR3 runs to 17 residues. Germline CDR1 and CDR2: MGHRA and YSYEKL. CDR3 sequence reads: CASTPEGTGISNQPQHF. In DNA, the CDR3 is TGCGCCAGCACCCCAGAAGGGACAGGGATCAGCAATCAGCCCCAGCATTTT.

The rearrangement links TRBV10-3 to TRBJ1-2, with D possibly being TRBD1 (5 bases). The CDR3 totals 13 residues. Germline values: CDR1 ENHRY, CDR2 SYGVKD. V was shortened by 6 bases and J by 2 bases, with 10 bases between the two germline ends. The CDR3 is CAISHDRNYGYTF. CDR3 DNA: TGTGCCATCAGCCACGACAGAAACTATGGCTACACCTTC.

V gene TRBV11-2 combines with J gene TRBJ2-3; D gene unclear. V gave up 8 bases and J gave up 2 bases, with 11 bases separating them. Germline lookup yields CDR1 SGHAT and CDR2 FQNNGV. This CDR3 is built from 13 residues. The CDR3 region has the DNA TGTGCCAGCCTCGCCAAGGTCACAGATACGCAGTATTTT. Its translation: CASLAKVTDTQYF.

The rearrangement joins TRBV7-9 to TRBJ1-1; D is perhaps TRBD1 (6 bases). The CDR3 is 13 amino acids. V was pared by 7 bases and J by 4 bases, with 13 bases between. Germline CDR1 is SEHNR and CDR2 is FQNEAQ (reference sequence). The CDR3 reads CASTQGGGTEAFF. CDR3 sequence (DNA): TGTGCCAGCACCCAAGGGGGGGGCACTGAAGCTTTCTTT.

The chain joins TRBV6-6 to TRBJ2-3, with D maybe TRBD1 (6 bases). The CDR3 sequence is 13 residues long. Per germline, CDR1 MNHNY and CDR2 SVGAGI (reference sequence). Trimming cost V 6 bases and J 4 bases, with 11 bases left between them. The CDR3 coding sequence is TGTGCCAGCAGCCGGACAGAGCCAGATACGCAGTATTTT. It is translated as CASSRTEPDTQYF.

This chain connects TRBV3-1 (or the pseudogene TRBV3-2) to TRBJ1-2, with TRBD1 as a possible D gene (5 bases). Trimming pared 2 bases from V and 6 bases from J, leaving 16 bases between. The CDR3 contains 15 residues. The germline V gene has CDR1 LGHDT and CDR2 YNNKEL (reference sequence). For the CDR3, the DNA is TGTGCCAGCAGCCAATTACTCCCGGGGGTCGATGGCTACACCTTC. Protein product: CASSQLLPGVDGYTF.

The V and J genes are TRBV28 and TRBJ1-3; D unresolved. Trimming left V 5 bases short and J 8 bases short, with 10 bases between. Germline values: CDR1 MDHEN, CDR2 SYDVKM. CDR3 length equals 12 residues. The CDR3 bases are TGTGCCAGCAGTCCACCTAAGTACACCATATATTTT. As protein: CASSPPKYTIYF.

CDR3 protein: CAGRGGAGTDTQYF. The CDR3 nucleotides read TGTGCCGGACGAGGGGGGGCCGGGACAGATACGCAGTATTTT. V usage is TRBV2 and J usage is TRBJ2-3; D possibly corresponds to TRBD2 (7 bases). From germline, CDR1 is SNHLY and CDR2 FYNNEI. With 11 bases removed from V and 3 bases from J, the gap between germline ends came to 18 bases. The CDR3 covers 14 residues. The full variable domain, in which reference TRBV2 and TRBJ2-3 provide the parts outside the CDR3, is EPEVTQTPSHQVTQMGQEVILRCVPISNHLYFYWYRQILGQKVEFLVSFYNNEISEKSEIFDDQFSVERPDGSNFTLKIRSTKLEDSAMYFCAGRGGAGTDTQYFGPGTRLTVL.

CDR3 coding DNA: TGTGCCAGCAGCTTTGCAAGCGGGGGGGCCGGGAATGAGCAGTTCTTC. It yields the protein CASSFASGGAGNEQFF. The chain couples TRBV7-2 to TRBJ2-1; 10 bases fit TRBD2. The V gene's germline CDR1 is SGHTA and CDR2 FQGNSA. The CDR3 spans 16 residues. V was clipped by 3 bases and J by 7 bases; unmatched bases: 9.

The V call is TRBV20-1, the J call TRBJ2-5; D remains unclear. Trimming took 3 bases from V and 2 from J, leaving 10 bases between them. Looked up from germline, CDR1 is DFQATT and CDR2 is SNEGSKA (reference sequence). The CDR3 has 13 amino acids. CDR3 DNA: TGCAGTGCTAGTCGGGCAGTACAAGAGACCCAGTACTTC. Residues: CSASRAVQETQYF.

The chain couples TRBV4-2 to TRBJ1-2; 9 nucleotides match TRBD1. This CDR3 has 14 amino acids. Germline loops: CDR1 LGHNA, CDR2 YNFKEQ. V trimming: 5 bases; J trimming: 4 bases; junction bases outside the gene matches: 5. In DNA, the CDR3 is TGTGCCAGCAGCGCGGGACAGGGCTTCTATGGCTACACCTTC. Amino acid sequence: CASSAGQGFYGYTF.

CDR3 in amino acids: CASSIPWLAGYREQFF. In nucleotides, the CDR3 is TGTGCCAGTAGTATCCCTTGGCTAGCGGGTTATCGTGAGCAGTTCTTC. The chain carries TRBV19 and TRBJ2-1, with 8 bases matching TRBD2. The germline gives CDR1 LNHDA, CDR2 SQIVND (reference sequence). Trimming took 3 bases from V and 9 from J; bases not matched to a gene: 13. The CDR3 runs 16 residues.

This chain connects TRBV5-4 to TRBJ2-1; 10 positions agree with TRBD2. The trim removed 4 bases at V and 4 bases at J, leaving 17 bases unmatched. Germline V lookup: CDR1 SGHNT, CDR2 YYREEE (reference sequence). The CDR3 length is 19 residues. The CDR3 region is CASSPPFGGGLAPYNEQFF. The CDR3 DNA sequence: TGTGCCAGCAGCCCACCCTTCGGGGGGGGACTAGCGCCGTACAATGAGCAGTTCTTC.